Presented here are 7 T cell receptor beta chains from one specimen sequenced in a study of blood T cell repertoires in COVID-19. Repertoires were generated with immunoSEQ multiplex PCR, while TCRdb's copy carries only in-frame clones and drops some. The repertoire holds over 200,000 clones, with 75% to 90% as singletons. Source material: peripheral blood. The receptors originated from a woman aged 40 to 49 with acute or convalescent COVID-19.

J is TRBJ1-1 and V is TRBV29-1; TRBD1 might be the D (5 bases). The CDR3 is 12 residues long. With 5 bases removed from V and 1 base from J, the gap between germline ends came to 8 bases. Germline V gives CDR1 SQVTM, CDR2 ANQGSEA. The CDR3: CSVRQPNTEAFF. The CDR3 DNA follows: TGCAGCGTTCGACAGCCGAACACTGAAGCTTTCTTT.

The chain has TRBV30 and TRBJ1-2; D is unresolved. This CDR3 is built from 20 residues. Germline CDR1 and CDR2: GTSNPN and SVGIG (reference sequence). V gave up 0 bases and J gave up 0 bases, with 26 bases separating them. The chain's CDR3 is CAWSVHIFQRPLGTNYGYTF. The CDR3 coding sequence is TGTGCCTGGAGTGTACACATATTTCAGCGGCCCCTAGGTACTAACTATGGCTACACCTTC.

This clone has a handful of counts. The identical CDR3 is also encoded by other nucleotide sequences in the sample. The chain recombines TRBV7-2 with TRBJ1-5; weak D call: TRBD1 (5 bases). Germline CDR1 SGHTA, CDR2 FQGNSA. V lost 5 bases and J 4 bases, leaving 9 bases between the germline ends. The CDR3 is 13 amino acids. As DNA, the CDR3 is TGTGCCAGCAGCCTACGGGGGAATCAGCCCCAGCATTTT. Its protein product is CASSLRGNQPQHF.

The chain is built from TRBV7-2 and TRBJ1-1, with 7 bases that match TRBD1. The V gene end was trimmed by 1 base and the J gene end by 11 bases; junction bases not matched to a gene: 10. CDR1 is SGHTA, CDR2 FQGNSA, per germline. The CDR3 is made up of 14 amino acids. CDR3 in amino acids: CASSLEGGQNWAFF. In DNA, the CDR3 is TGTGCCAGCAGCTTAGAGGGGGGACAGAACTGGGCTTTCTTT.

The chain employs TRBV3-1 (or the pseudogene TRBV3-2) and TRBJ2-3; D call uncertain. Trimming pared 5 bases from V and 4 bases from J, leaving 10 bases between. The CDR3 runs to 13 residues. Germline V gene data show CDR1 as LGHDT and CDR2 as YNNKEL (reference sequence). The CDR3 region has the DNA TGTGCCAGCAGCTCAGCGAGGCCAGATACGCAGTATTTT. The encoded protein is CASSSARPDTQYF.

The chain couples TRBV9 to TRBJ2-1, with 12 positions matching TRBD2. This CDR3 comprises 17 residues. Germline CDR1 is SGDLS and CDR2 is YYNGEE. V shed 0 bases and J 6 bases; nucleotides not matched to a gene: 7. This CDR3 reads CASSVGLAGGLGNEQFF. The CDR3 bases are TGTGCCAGCAGCGTAGGGCTAGCGGGGGGGCTCGGCAATGAGCAGTTCTTC. Drawing the rest from reference TRBV9 and TRBJ2-1, the complete variable domain is DSGVTQTPKHLITATGQRVTLRCSPRSGDLSVYWYQQSLDQGLQFLIQYYNGEERAKGNILERFSAQQFPDLHSELNLSSLELGDSALYFCASSVGLAGGLGNEQFFGPGTRLTVL.

The V call is TRBV29-1, the J call TRBJ1-1; D is uncertain. Germline values: CDR1 SQVTM, CDR2 ANQGSEA. The length of the CDR3 is 11 residues. V dropped 3 bases and J dropped 7 bases, with 9 bases sitting between them. In DNA, the CDR3 is TGCAGCGTTGATCAGAAGCGTGAAGCTTTCTTT. This sequence encodes CSVDQKREAFF.